This T cell receptor beta chain stems from a study of early T cells in non-severe SARS-CoV-2 infection. Study information: Investigators sequenced bulk RNA drawn from unsorted whole blood, and chains remained unpaired.

This CDR3 spans 15 amino acids. Trimming shortened V by 2 bases and J by 2 bases, and 9 bases separated the two germline ends. Looked up from germline, CDR1 is MDHEN and CDR2 is SYDVKM. At least ten counts were recorded for this clonotype. Its antigen is still unknown. Individual cDNA molecules received unique molecular identifiers during library preparation. TCRdb re-called the 5' RACE reads through MiXCR, storing one row per CDR3 protein. The sample consists of about 48,000 distinct CDR3 sequences, around 7.7% of them appearing once. Broader study findings: Reliance on VDJdb matching favored anti-spike CD8 responses; private and CD4 specificities were missed.

Sequenced sample: whole blood. This chain connects TRBV28 to TRBJ2-2; D perhaps matches TRBD2 (6 bases). This receptor was taken from an adult who was a healthcare worker with PCR-confirmed SARS-CoV-2 infection or an uninfected control (not recorded which). CDR3 sequence (DNA): TGTGCCAGCAGTTTACGGGGGATCAACACCGGGGAGCTGTTTTTT. Its protein product is CASSLRGINTGELFF.